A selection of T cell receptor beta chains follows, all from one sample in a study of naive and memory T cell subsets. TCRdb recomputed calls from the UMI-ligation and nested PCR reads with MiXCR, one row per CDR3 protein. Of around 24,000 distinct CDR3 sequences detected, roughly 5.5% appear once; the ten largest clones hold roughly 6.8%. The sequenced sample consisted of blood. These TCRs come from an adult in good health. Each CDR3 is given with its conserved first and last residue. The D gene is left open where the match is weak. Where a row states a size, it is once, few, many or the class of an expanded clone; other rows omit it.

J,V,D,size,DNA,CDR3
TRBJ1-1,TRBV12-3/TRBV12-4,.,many,TGTGCCAGCAGTTTAGCTGAAGCTTTCTTT,CASSLAEAFF
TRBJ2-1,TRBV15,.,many,TGTGCCACCAGCCCTCAAGGATACAATGAGCAGTTCTTC,CATSPQGYNEQFF
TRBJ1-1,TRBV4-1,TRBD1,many,TGCGCCAGCAGCCCCATGGAGGGGGCGAACACTGAAGCTTTCTTT,CASSPMEGANTEAFF
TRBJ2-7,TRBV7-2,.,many,TGTGCCACCGGCGGGGGCGGAGCCTACGAGCAGTACTTC,CATGGGGAYEQYF
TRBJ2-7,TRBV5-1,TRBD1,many,TGCGCCAGCAGCCTATCCGGGACAGCGTCCTACGAGCAGTACTTC,CASSLSGTASYEQYF
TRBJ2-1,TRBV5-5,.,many,TGTGCCAGCAGCCCCCGGTTTCTCGGGACATCCGTCCCCAATGAGCAGTTCTTC,CASSPRFLGTSVPNEQFF
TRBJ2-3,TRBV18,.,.,TGTGCCAGCTCACCCCAAGGAAGCTTCACAGATACGCAGTATTTT,CASSPQGSFTDTQYF
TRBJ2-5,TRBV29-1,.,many,TGCAGCGCCCCTCTTCTAGGAACGCGAGAGACCCAGTACTTC,CSAPLLGTRETQYF
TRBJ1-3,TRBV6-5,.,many,TGTGCCAGCAGTGCCAGGTTGAGCTCTGGAAACACCATATATTTT,CASSARLSSGNTIYF
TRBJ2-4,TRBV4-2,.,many,TGTGCCAGCAGCCAAGAGTGGACAGAGAACATTCAGTACTTC,CASSQEWTENIQYF
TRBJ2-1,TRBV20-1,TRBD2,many,TGCAGTGCTAGAGAAGCGGGAGCCCCCGGTGAGCAGTTCTTC,CSAREAGAPGEQFF
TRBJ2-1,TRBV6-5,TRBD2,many,TGTGCCAGCAGTTACATAAGCGGGAGAGCAAACAATGAGCAGTTCTTC,CASSYISGRANNEQFF
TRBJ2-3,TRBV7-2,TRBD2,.,TGTGCCAGCAGCTCCATAGCGGGAGGAGGAACAGATACGCAGTATTTT,CASSSIAGGGTDTQYF
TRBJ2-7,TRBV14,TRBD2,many,TGTGCCAGCAGCCCCCCCGCGGGGGGGCACGAGCAGTACTTC,CASSPPAGGHEQYF
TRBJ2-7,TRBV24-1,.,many,TGTGCCACCAGTGATTCCCCGCGTACGGGGACAACGATCGAGCAGTACTTC,CATSDSPRTGTTIEQYF
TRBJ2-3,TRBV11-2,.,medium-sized,TGTGCCAGCAGCCGATTACAGGGTCGGGGGGATACGCAGTATTTT,CASSRLQGRGDTQYF
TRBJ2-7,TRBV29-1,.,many,TGCAGCGCAAGACAGAAATACGAGCAGTACTTC,CSARQKYEQYF
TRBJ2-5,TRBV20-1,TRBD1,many,TGCAGTGCTGACAGGGGGCGCCAAGAGACCCAGTACTTC,CSADRGRQETQYF
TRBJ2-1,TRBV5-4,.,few,TGTGCCAGCAGCCTCAGACTAGTCAATGAGCAGTTCTTC,CASSLRLVNEQFF
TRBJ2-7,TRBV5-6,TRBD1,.,TGTGCCAGCAGCCACCGACAGGGTGTCTTCGACGAGCAGTACTTC,CASSHRQGVFDEQYF
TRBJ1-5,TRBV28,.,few,TGTGCCAGCAGTCCCCCGAGGGGGCCCCAGCATTTT,CASSPPRGPQHF
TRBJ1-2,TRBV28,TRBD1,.,TGTGCCAGCAGTTTCTCGACAGGGGGCGATGGCTACACCTTC,CASSFSTGGDGYTF
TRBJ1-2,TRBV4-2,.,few,TGTGCCAGCAGCCAAGATGAGGGGTTACACTATGGCGACACCTTC,CASSQDEGLHYGDTF
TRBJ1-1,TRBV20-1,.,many,TGCAGTGCTAGAGATCCTGCCGAGACGAACACTGAAGCTTTCTTT,CSARDPAETNTEAFF
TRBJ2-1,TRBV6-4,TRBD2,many,TGTGCCAGCAGTGACTCAACGGGAGGGCCAGGCAATGAGCAGTTCTTC,CASSDSTGGPGNEQFF
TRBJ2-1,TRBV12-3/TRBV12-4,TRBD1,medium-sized,TGTGCCAGCAGCGTTACCAGGGGGAGCGACAATGAGCAGTTCTTC,CASSVTRGSDNEQFF
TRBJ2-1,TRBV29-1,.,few,TGCAGCGGCAAAAGTACAGGGGGGGGAAACAATGAGCAGTTCTTC,CSGKSTGGGNNEQFF
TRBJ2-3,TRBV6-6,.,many,TGTGCCAGCAGTACCCTAGCCGGGGGGCGAGATACGCAGTATTTT,CASSTLAGGRDTQYF
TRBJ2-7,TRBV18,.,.,TGTGCCAGCTCACCACGACCGGGGAACGAGCAGTACTTC,CASSPRPGNEQYF
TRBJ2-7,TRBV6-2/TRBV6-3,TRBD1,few,TGTGCCAGCAGTTACTTAATCCCGTCCCGGGACAGGGAAGCCTACGAGCAGTACTTC,CASSYLIPSRDREAYEQYF
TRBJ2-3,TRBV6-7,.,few,TGTGCCAGCTCTTGCCCTGAAGGCGTTAGCACAGATACGCAGTATTTT,CASSCPEGVSTDTQYF
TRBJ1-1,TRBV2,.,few,TGTGCCAGCCTCTACGGGGTCTCCACTGAAGCTTTCTTT,CASLYGVSTEAFF
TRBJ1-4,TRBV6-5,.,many,TGTGCCAGCAGTTACATTAGGGACGACTTAAATGAAAAACTGTTTTTT,CASSYIRDDLNEKLFF
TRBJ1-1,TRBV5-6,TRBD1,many,TGTGCCAGCAGTCCACCGGGACAGGGGATGAACACTGAAGCTTTCTTT,CASSPPGQGMNTEAFF
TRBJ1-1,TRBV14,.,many,TGTGCCAGCAGCCAACCCGGGATGAACACTGAAGCTTTCTTT,CASSQPGMNTEAFF
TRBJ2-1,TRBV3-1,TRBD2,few,TGTGCCAGCAGCCCGCCCGGGACTAGCGGGGTTTACAATGAGCAGTTCTTC,CASSPPGTSGVYNEQFF
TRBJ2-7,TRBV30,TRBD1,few,TGTGCCTCCAACCTCCCCGGACAGGGCAGCTCCTACGAGCAGTACTTC,CASNLPGQGSSYEQYF
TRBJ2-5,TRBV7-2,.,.,TGTGCCAGCAGCTCAGAGATATTACGGGGGACCCAGTACTTC,CASSSEILRGTQYF
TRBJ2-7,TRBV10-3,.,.,TGTGCCATCAGTGCACCCCGCCGCCACGAGCAGTACTTC,CAISAPRRHEQYF
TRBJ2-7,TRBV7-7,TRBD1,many,TGTGCTAGCAGCTTATTTTCCGGGACAGGGAGCTACGAGCAGTACTTC,CASSLFSGTGSYEQYF
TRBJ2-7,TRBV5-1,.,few,TGCGCCAGCAGCTTCCGACAGGATATAGGGTCCTACGAGCAGTACTTC,CASSFRQDIGSYEQYF
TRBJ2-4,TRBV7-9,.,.,TGTGCCAGCAGCCCCCGGGGTGGGGGGGCCCAAAACATTCAGTACTTC,CASSPRGGGAQNIQYF
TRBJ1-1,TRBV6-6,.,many,TGTGCCAGCAGTTACAGCCCGGGACACATGAACACTGAAGCTTTCTTT,CASSYSPGHMNTEAFF
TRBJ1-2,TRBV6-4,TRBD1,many,TGTGCCAGCAGCTTTGGGACAGGGAGTAACTATGGCTACACCTTC,CASSFGTGSNYGYTF
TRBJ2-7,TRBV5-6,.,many,TGTGCCAGCAGCCAGGGAATCTACGAGCAGTACTTC,CASSQGIYEQYF
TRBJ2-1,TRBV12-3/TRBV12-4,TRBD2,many,TGTGCCAGCGCACTAGCGGGGCGAATGGTTGTTGAGCAGTTCTTC,CASALAGRMVVEQFF
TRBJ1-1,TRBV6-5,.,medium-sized,TGTGCCAGCACCTCGGGGGTGGGGGAGATCGGCACTGAAGCTTTCTTT,CASTSGVGEIGTEAFF
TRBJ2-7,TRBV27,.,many,TGTGCCAGCAGTTCGCTACGCGCCCATCCCCACTACGAGCAGTACTTC,CASSSLRAHPHYEQYF
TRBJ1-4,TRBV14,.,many,TGTGCCAGCAGCCAAGCGGGGCGTGAAAAACTGTTTTTT,CASSQAGREKLFF
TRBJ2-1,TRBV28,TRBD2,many,TGTGCCAGCAGTTTAACGCTAGGGGAGGGGAATGAGCAGTTCTTC,CASSLTLGEGNEQFF
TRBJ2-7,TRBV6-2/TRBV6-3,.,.,TGTGCCAGCAGGTACGACCCTATCTTCTCCTACGAGCAGTACTTC,CASRYDPIFSYEQYF
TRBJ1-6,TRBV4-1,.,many,TGCGCCAGCAGCAGGGGTAATTCACCCCTCCACTTT,CASSRGNSPLHF
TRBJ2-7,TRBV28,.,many,TGTGCCAGCAGTTCTGGGGACAATATTATCCACGAGCAGTACTTC,CASSSGDNIIHEQYF
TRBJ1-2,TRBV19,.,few,TGTGCCAGTAGCCGTTCCGGGACCACCTTGGGTAACTATGGCTACACCTTC,CASSRSGTTLGNYGYTF
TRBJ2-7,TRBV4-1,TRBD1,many,TGCGCCAGCAGCCCACGGACAGGTCCCTACGAGCAGTACTTC,CASSPRTGPYEQYF
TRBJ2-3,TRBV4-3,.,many,TGCGCCAGCAGCCAAGCGCAGGGGACGTTTTCAGATACGCAGTATTTT,CASSQAQGTFSDTQYF
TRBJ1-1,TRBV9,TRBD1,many,TGTGCCAGCAGCGCCCGGACAGGGTTGAACACTGAAGCTTTCTTT,CASSARTGLNTEAFF
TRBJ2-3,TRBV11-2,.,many,TGTGCCAGCAGCTTAGTAGGGGCCAGCACAGATACGCAGTATTTT,CASSLVGASTDTQYF
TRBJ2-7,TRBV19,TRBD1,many,TGTGCCAGTAGCCCCGGGACAGGTTCCTACGAGCAGTACTTC,CASSPGTGSYEQYF
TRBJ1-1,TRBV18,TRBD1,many,TGTGCCAGCTCCCCAGACAGGGGCACTGAAGCTTTCTTT,CASSPDRGTEAFF